The entry below describes one T cell receptor beta chain. Antigen specificity is unknown. The data derive from a study of shared clonotypes between healthy human individuals. About the research overall: Each donor had three CD4 naive, three CD4 memory, two CD8 naive and one CD8 memory plate. Overall study results and limits: In a handful of donors, about 5% of naive CD4 clonotypes appeared in common. Represented genetic and exposure-history diversity was restricted by having few donors.

With 3 bases removed from V and 0 bases from J, the gap between germline ends came to 12 bases. The CDR3 totals 15 residues. CDR1 is WSHSY and CDR2 is SAAADI in the germline V gene. Sequencing was performed with immunoSEQ multiplex PCR; in TCRdb, only in-frame clones are kept and a portion is missing. The sample has about 2.4 million clones, over 85% seen once. The sequence derives from a man aged 18 to 35 in good health. Some clones in this sample may be carry-over from other donors' samples. This chain joins TRBV10-2 and TRBJ2-7; TRBD2 might be the D (5 bases). Source material: naive CD4+ T cells from PBMCs. Subset of the sample: CD45RA+ positively selected. In DNA, the CDR3 is TGCGCCAGCAGTGAACGGACTCCCGGCTCCTACGAGCAGTACTTC. This codes for CASSERTPGSYEQYF.